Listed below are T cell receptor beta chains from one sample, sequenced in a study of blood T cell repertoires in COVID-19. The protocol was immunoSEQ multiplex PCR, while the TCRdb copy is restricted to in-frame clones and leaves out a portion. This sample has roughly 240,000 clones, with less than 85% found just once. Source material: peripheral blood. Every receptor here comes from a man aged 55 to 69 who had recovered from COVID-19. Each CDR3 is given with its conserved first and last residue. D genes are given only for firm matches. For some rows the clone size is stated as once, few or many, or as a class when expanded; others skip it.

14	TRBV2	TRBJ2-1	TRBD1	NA	CASSEATGVNEQFF	TGTGCCAGCAGTGAAGCGACAGGGGTAAATGAGCAGTTCTTC
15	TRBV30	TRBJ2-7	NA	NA	CAWTIAGTGAYEQYF	TGTGCCTGGACCATCGCCGGGACTGGGGCCTACGAGCAGTACTTC
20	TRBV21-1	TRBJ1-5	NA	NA	CATLLTLPGTGYDSNQPQHF	TGTGCCACCCTTTTAACCCTTCCCGGGACAGGCTACGATAGCAATCAGCCCCAGCATTTT
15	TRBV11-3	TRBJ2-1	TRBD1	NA	CASSPRRTGYNEQFF	TGTGCCAGCAGCCCCCGGAGGACAGGATACAATGAGCAGTTCTTC
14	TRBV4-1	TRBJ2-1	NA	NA	CASSQVFAVNEQFF	TGCGCCAGCAGCCAAGTCTTCGCAGTCAATGAGCAGTTCTTC
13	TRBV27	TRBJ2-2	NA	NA	CASSLHRAGELFF	TGTGCCAGCAGTTTACACAGGGCCGGGGAGCTGTTTTTT
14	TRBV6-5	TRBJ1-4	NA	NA	CASRTRVANEKLFF	TGTGCCAGCCGTACTAGGGTGGCGAATGAAAAACTGTTTTTT
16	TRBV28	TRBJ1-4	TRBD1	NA	CASSSLAAGGNEKLFF	TGTGCCAGCAGTTCTTTGGCGGCAGGGGGGAATGAAAAACTGTTTTTT
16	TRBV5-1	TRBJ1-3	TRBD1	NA	CASSWTGGASGNTIYF	TGCGCCAGCAGCTGGACAGGGGGCGCTTCTGGAAACACCATATATTTT
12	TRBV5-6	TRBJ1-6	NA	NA	CASSPGAGPLHF	TGTGCCAGCAGCCCCGGCGCGGGCCCCCTCCACTTT
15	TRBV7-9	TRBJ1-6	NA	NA	CASILTGTPNSPLHF	TGTGCCAGCATCCTTACCGGGACACCGAATTCACCCCTCCACTTT
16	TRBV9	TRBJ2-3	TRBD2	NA	CASSKRTSGFTNTQYF	TGTGCCAGCAGCAAAAGGACTAGCGGTTTCACCAATACGCAGTATTTT
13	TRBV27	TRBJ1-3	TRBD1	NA	CASRGGADNTIYF	TGTGCCAGCAGAGGGGGCGCGGACAACACCATATATTTT
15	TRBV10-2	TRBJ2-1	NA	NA	CASSEVRASYNEQFF	TGCGCCAGCAGTGAGGTCCGAGCATCCTACAATGAGCAGTTCTTC
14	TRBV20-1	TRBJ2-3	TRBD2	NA	CSASTSGSTDTQYF	TGCAGTGCTAGTACTAGCGGGAGCACAGATACGCAGTATTTT
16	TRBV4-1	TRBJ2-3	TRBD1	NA	CASSQSWDSYPDTQYF	TGCGCCAGCAGCCAATCGTGGGACAGCTACCCAGATACGCAGTATTTT
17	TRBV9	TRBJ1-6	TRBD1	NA	CASSPRWGTGGTSPLHF	TGTGCCAGCAGCCCCCGTTGGGGTACAGGGGGAACTTCACCCCTCCACTTT
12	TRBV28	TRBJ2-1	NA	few	CIAASVYNEQFF	TGTATCGCGGCCTCGGTGTACAATGAGCAGTTCTTC
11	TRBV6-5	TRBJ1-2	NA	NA	CASSRGYGYTF	TGTGCCAGCAGTCGGGGGTATGGCTACACCTTC
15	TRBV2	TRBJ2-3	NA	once	CASSLSGLTADTQYF	TGTGCCAGCAGTCTCAGCGGCCTGACTGCAGATACGCAGTATTTT
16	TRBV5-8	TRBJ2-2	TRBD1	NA	CASSLAGTVLTGELFF	TGTGCCAGCAGCTTGGCCGGGACAGTTTTAACCGGGGAGCTGTTTTTT
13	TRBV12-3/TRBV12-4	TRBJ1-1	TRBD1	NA	CASSPRQGTEAFF	TGTGCCAGCAGCCCACGACAGGGGACTGAAGCTTTCTTT
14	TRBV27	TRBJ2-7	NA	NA	CASSFQGRSYEQYF	TGTGCCAGCAGTTTCCAGGGCCGGTCCTACGAGCAGTACTTC
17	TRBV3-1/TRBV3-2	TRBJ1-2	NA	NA	CASSQEQRGGWNRGYTF	TGTGCCAGCAGCCAAGAACAACGTGGCGGTTGGAACAGGGGCTACACCTTC
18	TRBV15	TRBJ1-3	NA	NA	CATSRGDAGPLSGNTIYF	TGTGCCACCAGCAGAGGAGACGCGGGCCCTCTCTCTGGAAACACCATATATTTT
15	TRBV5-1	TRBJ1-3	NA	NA	CASSALTGSGNTIYF	TGCGCCAGCAGCGCCCTGACAGGCTCTGGAAACACCATATATTTT
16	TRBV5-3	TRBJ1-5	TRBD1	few	CARSPQGAGGNQPQHF	TGTGCCAGAAGCCCACAGGGGGCTGGAGGGAATCAGCCCCAGCATTTT
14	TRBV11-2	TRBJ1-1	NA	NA	CASSLDGAIGEAFF	TGTGCCAGCAGCTTAGATGGAGCAATAGGTGAAGCTTTCTTT
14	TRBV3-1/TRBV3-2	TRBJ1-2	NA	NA	CASSQYGGLAGYTF	TGTGCCAGCAGCCAATACGGGGGGCTGGCTGGCTACACCTTC
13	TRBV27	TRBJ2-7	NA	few	CASSRRGKYEQYF	TGTGCCAGCAGCCGACGGGGGAAGTACGAGCAGTACTTC
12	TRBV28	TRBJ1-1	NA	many	CASSSGILEAFF	TGTGCCAGCAGCTCAGGGATATTAGAAGCTTTCTTT
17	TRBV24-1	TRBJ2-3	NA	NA	CATSDPSHGTSTDTQYF	TGTGCCACCAGTGATCCCAGCCATGGGACTAGCACAGATACGCAGTATTTT
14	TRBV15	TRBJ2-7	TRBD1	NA	CATSRAPTGSEQYF	TGTGCCACCAGCAGAGCCCCGACAGGGTCCGAGCAGTACTTC
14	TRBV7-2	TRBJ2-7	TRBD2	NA	CASRQGTSGYEQYF	TGTGCCAGCAGACAAGGGACTAGCGGGTACGAGCAGTACTTC
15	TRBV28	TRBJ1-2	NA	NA	CASSLFGGPDYGYTF	TGTGCCAGCAGTTTATTCGGGGGGCCGGACTATGGCTACACCTTC
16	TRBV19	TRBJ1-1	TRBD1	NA	CASTALLGQAKTEAFF	TGTGCCAGTACCGCTCTCCTGGGACAGGCGAAAACTGAAGCTTTCTTT
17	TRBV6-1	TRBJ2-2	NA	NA	CASSERWQHPRTGELFF	TGTGCCAGCAGTGAAAGGTGGCAGCACCCGAGGACCGGGGAGCTGTTTTTT